These T cell receptor beta chains were read from a single sample in a study of T cell responses to AZD1222 COVID-19 vaccine. Only in-frame clones appear in the TCRdb table, and some are missing; sequencing was by immunoSEQ multiplex PCR. This sample yields about 160,000 clones, of which roughly 90% are seen a single time; 3% to 4% belongs to the top ten. Specimen: peripheral blood, collected 28 days after the second AZD1222 dose. These receptors came from an adult who received the AZD1222 COVID-19 vaccine. Each CDR3 is given with its conserved first and last residue. A D gene is named only where the DNA matches it firmly. Where a row states a size, it is once, few, many or the class of an expanded clone; other rows omit it.

TGTGCCAGCAGCTTACTGTCTAGCGGGAAAGAGACCCAGTACTTC | CASSLLSSGKETQYF | . | TRBV7-3 | TRBD2 | TRBJ2-5
TGTGCCAGCAGTGACTCGTTAGGGGACATCTATGGCTACACCTTC | CASSDSLGDIYGYTF | . | TRBV6-4 | . | TRBJ1-2
TGTGCCATCAGTGAAAAGGGGGCGACCAATCAGCCCCAGCATTTT | CAISEKGATNQPQHF | . | TRBV10-3 | TRBD1 | TRBJ1-5
TGCGCCAGCAGTGACCCACAGGGGAATCAGCCCCAGCATTTT | CASSDPQGNQPQHF | . | TRBV10-2 | TRBD1 | TRBJ1-5
TGCGCCAGCAGCCCATGGGACACCCCTAATGAAAAACTGTTTTTT | CASSPWDTPNEKLFF | . | TRBV5-1 | . | TRBJ1-4
TGTGCCAGCAGCTTAGATAATGGTGAAGCTTTCTTT | CASSLDNGEAFF | . | TRBV11-3 | . | TRBJ1-1
TGTGCCAGCAGCTTTCCTCCGGGGCGCGGGAGTGGGATAGATACGCAGTATTTT | CASSFPPGRGSGIDTQYF | once | TRBV5-6 | TRBD2 | TRBJ2-3
TGCGCCAGCAGCCAAGATGCTGGGAGAAACACCATATATTTT | CASSQDAGRNTIYF | once | TRBV4-3 | . | TRBJ1-3
TGTGCCAGCAGCGAAGGGCCTTTGGCTCAGCCCCAGCATTTT | CASSEGPLAQPQHF | . | TRBV7-2 | . | TRBJ1-5
TGTGCCAGCAGACAGGGGAATTATCAGCCCCAGCATTTT | CASRQGNYQPQHF | . | TRBV28 | TRBD1 | TRBJ1-5
TGTGCCAGTAGTAGAACAGGGGCAGATACGCAGTATTTT | CASSRTGADTQYF | once | TRBV19 | TRBD1 | TRBJ2-3
TGTGCCAGCTCCAAGCGGGAACTAGCGGCCAAGCAGTACTTC | CASSKRELAAKQYF | . | TRBV28 | TRBD2 | TRBJ2-7
TGTGCCAGTTCGAGGGACAGGGATAATGGCTACACCTTC | CASSRDRDNGYTF | . | TRBV19 | TRBD1 | TRBJ1-2
TGTGCCAGTAGTATGCCCGGGACAGTCCAGCCCCAGCATTTT | CASSMPGTVQPQHF | . | TRBV19 | TRBD1 | TRBJ1-5
TGTGCCATCAGTGAGTCTCGGACCGGGCAGGATGGCTACACCTTC | CAISESRTGQDGYTF | . | TRBV10-3 | . | TRBJ1-2
TGTGCCAGCAGTGAAGCCGTCGGGGGCTTTGAAAAACTGTTTTTT | CASSEAVGGFEKLFF | . | TRBV6-1 | . | TRBJ1-4
TGTGCCAGCAGTTACTGGGCTGAGTCACCCCTCCACTTT | CASSYWAESPLHF | . | TRBV6-5 | . | TRBJ1-6
TGTGCCAGTAGTATTGGGGGCCCCATCTCCTACGAGCAGTACTTC | CASSIGGPISYEQYF | once | TRBV19 | . | TRBJ2-7
TGTGCCGGAGACGACAGGGGGCGGGTCAATGAGCAGTTCTTC | CAGDDRGRVNEQFF | . | TRBV30 | TRBD1 | TRBJ2-1
TGTGCCAGCGGGCAATTGGCCGTAGCCGGGGAGCTGTTTTTT | CASGQLAVAGELFF | . | TRBV28 | . | TRBJ2-2
TGTGCCAGCAGCTTGGAGAACCAATACAATGAGCAGTTCTTC | CASSLENQYNEQFF | . | TRBV5-6 | . | TRBJ2-1
TGTGCCAGCAGCCCAATCCAAGGCATTGTACGCCGCTACACCTTC | CASSPIQGIVRRYTF | . | TRBV11-2 | . | TRBJ1-2
TGTGCCAGCGCGAAGGCTCTATCGGTGCGCACAGATACGCAGTATTTT | CASAKALSVRTDTQYF | once | TRBV7-9 | . | TRBJ2-3
TGTGCCAGCAGCTTGGCGGGACAGGACTACGAGCAGTACTTC | CASSLAGQDYEQYF | . | TRBV5-7 | TRBD1 | TRBJ2-7
TGTGCCTGGACTGTAGGTCTCTTCAGGGTTTTCTCACCCCTCCACTTT | CAWTVGLFRVFSPLHF | . | TRBV30 | . | TRBJ1-6
TGTGCCAGCAGTTTAGACAGGGGCAATGAGCAGTTCTTC | CASSLDRGNEQFF | . | TRBV27 | TRBD1 | TRBJ2-1
TGTGCCAGCAGTTTAAATGGGGGAATGCCCTACGAGCAGTACTTC | CASSLNGGMPYEQYF | once | TRBV27 | . | TRBJ2-7
TGTGCCAGCAGCGTAGGCAGCGGAGCGAACACCGGGGAGCTGTTTTTT | CASSVGSGANTGELFF | . | TRBV9 | . | TRBJ2-2
TGTGCCAGCAGACGTCCGCTCCCCAATAACTATGGCTACACCTTC | CASRRPLPNNYGYTF | once | TRBV7-9 | . | TRBJ1-2
TGTGCCAGCACCCGAAGTAGGGTACCTACATCTGAAGCTTTCTTT | CASTRSRVPTSEAFF | . | TRBV6-5 | . | TRBJ1-1
TGTGCCAGCTCACCTGGACAGGGGAATGAGCAGTACTTC | CASSPGQGNEQYF | . | TRBV18 | TRBD1 | TRBJ2-7
TGTGCCAGCAGGGCTAGCGGGAGCCTTTACAATGAGCAGTTCTTC | CASRASGSLYNEQFF | . | TRBV28 | TRBD2 | TRBJ2-1
TGCGCCAGCAGCTTGGTGGCGGGAGGGCCAGTGTTGTACGAGCAGTACTTC | CASSLVAGGPVLYEQYF | few | TRBV5-1 | TRBD2 | TRBJ2-7
TGTGCCAGCAGTTTATTAGGCAGGGATTCTAACACCGGGGAGCTGTTTTTT | CASSLLGRDSNTGELFF | . | TRBV28 | . | TRBJ2-2
TGTGCCAGCAGCGTCTTGGGGGAGAACACTGAAGCTTTCTTT | CASSVLGENTEAFF | . | TRBV9 | . | TRBJ1-1
TGCGCCAGCAGCTTTCAGGAAGACTATGGCTACACCTTC | CASSFQEDYGYTF | . | TRBV5-1 | . | TRBJ1-2
TGTGCCAGCAGCTTGGACAGCACTAATTCACCCCTCCACTTT | CASSLDSTNSPLHF | . | TRBV5-4 | . | TRBJ1-6
TGCGCCAGCAGCCAAGATGGGTACTACACGGTTAATTCACCCCTCCACTTT | CASSQDGYYTVNSPLHF | . | TRBV4-3 | . | TRBJ1-6
TGTGCCAGCAGCCAAGAACACAAAGCTAACTATGGCTACACCTTC | CASSQEHKANYGYTF | . | TRBV3-1/TRBV3-2 | . | TRBJ1-2
TGTGCCAGCAGCCCCAGCACGGTAGGGCAAGAGACCCAGTACTTC | CASSPSTVGQETQYF | . | TRBV11-2 | . | TRBJ2-5